This TCR beta chain was sequenced during a study of CD8 T cells in acute hepatitis C reinfection. Notes on the study in general: Regardless of outcome, thirteen public clonotypes appeared, one using V04-02/J02-02. Overrepresentation in the naive pool did not explain the preferential TRBV04 and TRBV06 usage seen in all groups.

Using immunoSEQ multiplex PCR, the repertoire was profiled, and TCRdb retains in-frame clones only, with some absent. This table holds about 40,000 clones, around 85% found once. Time point in this sample: naive CD8 control sorted from an acute-time-point sample. Concerning this clone: What it recognizes is unknown.

CDR1 MNHEY and CDR2 SMNVEV come from the germline V gene (reference sequence). Trimming cost V 5 bases and J 2 bases; bases outside gene matches: 8. The length of the CDR3 is 16 residues. The chain carries TRBV27 and TRBJ1-5; 8 bases line up with TRBD1. This TCR was recovered from a woman aged 18-29 years who spontaneously cleared hepatitis C infection. The sequenced sample was naive CD8+ T cells from PBMCs. The CDR3 loop reads CASSPRTGSGNQPQHF. CDR3 sequence (DNA): TGTGCCAGCAGTCCCCGGACAGGGTCGGGCAATCAGCCCCAGCATTTT.